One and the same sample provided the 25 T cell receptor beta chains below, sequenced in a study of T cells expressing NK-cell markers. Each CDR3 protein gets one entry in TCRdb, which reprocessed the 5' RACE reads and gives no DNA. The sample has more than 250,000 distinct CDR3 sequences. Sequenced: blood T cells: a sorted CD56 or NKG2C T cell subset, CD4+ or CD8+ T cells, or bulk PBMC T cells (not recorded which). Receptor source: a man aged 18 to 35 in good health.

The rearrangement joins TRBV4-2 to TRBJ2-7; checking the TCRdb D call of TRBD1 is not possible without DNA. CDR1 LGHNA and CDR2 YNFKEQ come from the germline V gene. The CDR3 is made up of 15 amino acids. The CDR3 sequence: CASSQASAGSYEQYF.

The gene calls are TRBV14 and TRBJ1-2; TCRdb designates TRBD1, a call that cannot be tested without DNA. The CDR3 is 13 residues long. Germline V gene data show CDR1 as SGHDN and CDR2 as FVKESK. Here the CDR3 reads CASSPGTDYGYTF.

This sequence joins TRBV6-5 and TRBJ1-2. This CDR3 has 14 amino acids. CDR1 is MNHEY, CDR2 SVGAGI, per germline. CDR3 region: CASSYSSKYYGYTF.

The CDR3 is CSARGLARHNEQFF. The chain has TRBV20-1 and TRBJ2-1; TCRdb selects TRBD2, and the lack of DNA leaves this call unchecked. Germline CDR1 and CDR2: DFQATT and SNEGSKA (reference sequence). This CDR3 is built from 14 residues.

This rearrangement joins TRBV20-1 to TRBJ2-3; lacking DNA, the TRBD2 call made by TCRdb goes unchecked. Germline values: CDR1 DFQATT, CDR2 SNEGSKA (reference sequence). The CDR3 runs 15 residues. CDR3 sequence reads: CSAPPIAGASDTQYF.

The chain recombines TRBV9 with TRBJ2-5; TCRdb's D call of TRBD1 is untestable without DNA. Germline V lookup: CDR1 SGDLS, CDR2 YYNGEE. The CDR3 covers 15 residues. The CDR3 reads CASSRAGAGQETQYF.

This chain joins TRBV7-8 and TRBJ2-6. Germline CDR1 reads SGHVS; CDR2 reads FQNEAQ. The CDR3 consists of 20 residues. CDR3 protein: CASSLALRRHGDSGANVLTF.

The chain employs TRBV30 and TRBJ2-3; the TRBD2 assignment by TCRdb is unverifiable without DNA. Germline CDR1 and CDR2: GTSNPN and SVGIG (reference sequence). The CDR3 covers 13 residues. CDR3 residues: CAWGPGGADTQYF.

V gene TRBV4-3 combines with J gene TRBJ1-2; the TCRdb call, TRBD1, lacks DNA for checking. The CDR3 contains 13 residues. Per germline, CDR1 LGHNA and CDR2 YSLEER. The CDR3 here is CASSRGGGSGYTF.

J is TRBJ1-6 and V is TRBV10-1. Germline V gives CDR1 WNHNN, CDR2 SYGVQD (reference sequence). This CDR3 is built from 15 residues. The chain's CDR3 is CASSESKGTGAPLHF.

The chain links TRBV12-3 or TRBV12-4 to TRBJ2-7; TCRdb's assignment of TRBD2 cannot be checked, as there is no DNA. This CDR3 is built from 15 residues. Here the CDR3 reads CASSPRAGGLLQQYF.

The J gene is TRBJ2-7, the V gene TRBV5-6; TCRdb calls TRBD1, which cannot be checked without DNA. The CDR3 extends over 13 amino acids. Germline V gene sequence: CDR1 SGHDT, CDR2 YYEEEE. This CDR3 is CASSLFGASEQYF.

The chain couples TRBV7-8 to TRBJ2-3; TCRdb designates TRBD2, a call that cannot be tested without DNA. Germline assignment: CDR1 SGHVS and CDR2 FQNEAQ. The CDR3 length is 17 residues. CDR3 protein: CASSLPGLGRVSDTQYF.

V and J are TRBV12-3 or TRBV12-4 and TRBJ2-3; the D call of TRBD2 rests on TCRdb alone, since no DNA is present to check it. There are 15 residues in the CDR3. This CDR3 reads CASSSPARSLHTQYF.

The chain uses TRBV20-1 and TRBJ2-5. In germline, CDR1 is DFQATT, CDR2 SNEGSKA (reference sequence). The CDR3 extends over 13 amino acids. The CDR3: CSARRSAQETQYF.

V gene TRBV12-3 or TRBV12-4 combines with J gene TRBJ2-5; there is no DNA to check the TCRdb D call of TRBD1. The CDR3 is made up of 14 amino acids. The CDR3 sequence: CASSSRGDQETQYF.

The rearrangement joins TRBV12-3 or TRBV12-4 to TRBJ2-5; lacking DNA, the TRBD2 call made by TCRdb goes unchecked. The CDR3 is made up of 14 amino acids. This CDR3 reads CASSLSSGAKTQYF.

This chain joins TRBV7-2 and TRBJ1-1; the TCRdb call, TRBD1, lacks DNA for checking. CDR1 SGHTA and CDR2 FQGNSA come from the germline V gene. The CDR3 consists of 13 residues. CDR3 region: CASNTGLNTEAFF.

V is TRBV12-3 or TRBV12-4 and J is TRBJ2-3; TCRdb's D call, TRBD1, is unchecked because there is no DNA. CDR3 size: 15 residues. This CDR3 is CASSPTGIGTDTQYF.

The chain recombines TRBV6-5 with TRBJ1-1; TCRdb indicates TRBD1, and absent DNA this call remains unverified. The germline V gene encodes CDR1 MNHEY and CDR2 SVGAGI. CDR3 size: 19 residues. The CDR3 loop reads CASSSPPGQGQGGGTEAFF.

The CDR3 loop reads CASSSFHRGNEQFF. The chain is built from TRBV7-9 and TRBJ2-1. Germline CDR1 SEHNR, CDR2 FQNEAQ (reference sequence). This CDR3 comprises 14 residues.

The CDR3 is CASRDRVETQYF. The rearrangement uses TRBV2 and TRBJ2-5; the D call from TCRdb, TRBD1, cannot be confirmed without DNA. Germline CDR1 reads SNHLY; CDR2 reads FYNNEI. The CDR3 is made up of 12 amino acids.

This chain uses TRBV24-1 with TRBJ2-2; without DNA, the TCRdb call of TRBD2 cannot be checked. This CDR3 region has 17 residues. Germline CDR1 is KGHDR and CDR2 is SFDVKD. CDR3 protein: CATSDPPSGRITGELFF.

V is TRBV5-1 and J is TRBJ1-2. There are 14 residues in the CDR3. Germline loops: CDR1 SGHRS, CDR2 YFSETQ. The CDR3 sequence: CASTLWAGGYGYTF.

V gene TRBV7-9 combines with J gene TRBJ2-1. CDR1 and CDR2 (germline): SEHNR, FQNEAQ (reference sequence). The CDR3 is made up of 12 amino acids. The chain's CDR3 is CASSPEYNEQFF.